This T cell receptor (beta chain) was obtained from a study of cytomegalovirus exposure and HLA in healthy donors. General study points: Most sequenced TCRs were rare (though some public TCRs occurred in many donors). The authors listed some 150 TCR beta chains as cytomegalovirus-associated.

Notes on this clone: Its antigen is unknown.

Only in-frame clones appear in the TCRdb table, and some are missing; sequencing was by immunoSEQ multiplex PCR. The table has around 200,000 clones, around 82% seen once. The TCR originated in a woman aged 18-29 years in good health and CMV-seropositive. What was sequenced was PBMCs.

CDR3: CASSLGQGLDQPQHF. In DNA, the CDR3 is TGTGCCAGCAGCTTGGGGCAGGGGCTCGATCAGCCCCAGCATTTT. The chain has TRBV5-4 and TRBJ1-5; perhaps TRBD1 as D (6 bases). Trimming stripped 0 bases from V and 5 bases from J, with 12 bases between. From germline, CDR1 is SGHNT and CDR2 YYREEE (reference sequence). The CDR3 extends over 15 amino acids.